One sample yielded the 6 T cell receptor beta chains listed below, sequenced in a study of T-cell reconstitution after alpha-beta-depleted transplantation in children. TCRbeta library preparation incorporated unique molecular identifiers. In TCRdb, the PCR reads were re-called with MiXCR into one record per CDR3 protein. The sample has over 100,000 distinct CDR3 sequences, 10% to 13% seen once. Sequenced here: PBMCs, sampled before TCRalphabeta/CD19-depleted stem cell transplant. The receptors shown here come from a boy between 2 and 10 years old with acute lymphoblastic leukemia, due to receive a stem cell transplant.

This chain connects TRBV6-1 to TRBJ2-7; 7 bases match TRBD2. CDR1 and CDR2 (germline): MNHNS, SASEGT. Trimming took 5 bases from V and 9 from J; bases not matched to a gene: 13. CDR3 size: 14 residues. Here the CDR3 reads CASSPSGFYEWQYF. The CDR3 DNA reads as TGTGCCAGCAGTCCTAGCGGTTTCTACGAGTGGCAGTACTTC.

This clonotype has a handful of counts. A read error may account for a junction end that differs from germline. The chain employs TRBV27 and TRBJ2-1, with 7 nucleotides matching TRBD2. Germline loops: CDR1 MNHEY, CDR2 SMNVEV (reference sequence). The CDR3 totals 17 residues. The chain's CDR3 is CASSLSSLRDYNNEQFF. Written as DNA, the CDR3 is TGTGCCAGCAGCTTATCCTCCCTTCGGGACTACAACAATGAGCAGTTCTTC.

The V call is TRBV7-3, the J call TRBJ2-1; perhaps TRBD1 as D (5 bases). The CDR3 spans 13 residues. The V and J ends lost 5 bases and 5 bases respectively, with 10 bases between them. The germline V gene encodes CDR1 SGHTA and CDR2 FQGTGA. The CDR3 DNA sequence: TGTGCCAGCAGCCAGGACACTAACAATGAGCAGTTCTTC. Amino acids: CASSQDTNNEQFF.

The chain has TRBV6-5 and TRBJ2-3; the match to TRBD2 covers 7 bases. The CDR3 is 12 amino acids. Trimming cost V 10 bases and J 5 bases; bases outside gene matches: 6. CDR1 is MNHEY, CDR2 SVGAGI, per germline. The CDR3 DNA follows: TGTGCCACCAGGGAGGGCATAGATACGCAGTATTTT. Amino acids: CATREGIDTQYF.

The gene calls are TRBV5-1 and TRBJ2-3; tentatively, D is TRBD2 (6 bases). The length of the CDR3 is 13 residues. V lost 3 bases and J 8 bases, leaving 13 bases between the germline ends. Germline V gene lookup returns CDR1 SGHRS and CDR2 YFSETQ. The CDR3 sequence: CASSSGTRGTQYF. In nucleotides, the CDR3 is TGCGCCAGCAGCTCCGGGACTCGCGGTACGCAGTATTTT. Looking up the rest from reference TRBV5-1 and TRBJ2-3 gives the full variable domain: KAGVTQTPRYLIKTRGQQVTLSCSPISGHRSVSWYQQTPGQGLQFLFEYFSETQRNKGNFPGRFSGRQFSNSRSEMNVSTLELGDSALYLCASSSGTRGTQYFGPGTRLTVL.

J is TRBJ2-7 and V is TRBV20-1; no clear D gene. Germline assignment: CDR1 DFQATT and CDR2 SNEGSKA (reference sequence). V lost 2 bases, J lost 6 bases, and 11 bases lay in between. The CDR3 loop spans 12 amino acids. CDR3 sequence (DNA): TGCAGTGCTAGACCAGTTTCCCCCGAGCAGTACTTC. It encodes CSARPVSPEQYF.